This T cell receptor beta chain was identified in a study of T cell clonality in common variable immunodeficiency. Whole-study results and caveats: CVID subjects showed higher TCRbeta clonality than healthy controls. Reportedly, TCR beta sequences from common variable immunodeficiency showed fewer deletions and N-nucleotide insertions.

CDR1 LNHDA and CDR2 SQIVND come from the germline V gene (reference sequence). V lost 2 bases and J lost 8; bases outside the gene matches: 4. This CDR3 contains 13 residues. Points on this clone: The antigen is undetermined. The read terminates 3 residues before the CDR3 end, so the remaining end is supplied by the germline J gene.

Here immunoSEQ multiplex PCR was the method, and the copy in TCRdb shows in-frame clones only, minus some. This sample carries some 14,000 clones, none of them present only once. The chain is built from TRBV19 and TRBJ2-3; TRBD2 agrees at 7 bases. Sequenced input: peripheral blood mononuclear cells. The receptor was derived from a human donor with common variable immunodeficiency. The DNA read from the CDR3 is TGTGCCAGTAGTATACCGGGGGGTAGTACG. It specifies CASSIPGGST. The entire CDR3 sequence reads CASSIPGGSTQYF.